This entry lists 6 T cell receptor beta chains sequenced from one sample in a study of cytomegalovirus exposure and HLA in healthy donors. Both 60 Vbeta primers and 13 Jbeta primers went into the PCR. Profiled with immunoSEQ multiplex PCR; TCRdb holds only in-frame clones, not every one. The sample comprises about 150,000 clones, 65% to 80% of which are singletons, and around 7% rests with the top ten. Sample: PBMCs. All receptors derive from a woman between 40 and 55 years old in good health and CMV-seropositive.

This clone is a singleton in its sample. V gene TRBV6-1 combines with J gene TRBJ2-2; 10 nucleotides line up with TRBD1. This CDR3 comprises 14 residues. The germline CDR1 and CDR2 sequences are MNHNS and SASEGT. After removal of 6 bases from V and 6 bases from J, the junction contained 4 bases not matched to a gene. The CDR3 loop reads CASRGTGVPGELFF. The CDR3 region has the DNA TGTGCCAGCAGGGGGACAGGGGTCCCCGGGGAGCTGTTTTTT.

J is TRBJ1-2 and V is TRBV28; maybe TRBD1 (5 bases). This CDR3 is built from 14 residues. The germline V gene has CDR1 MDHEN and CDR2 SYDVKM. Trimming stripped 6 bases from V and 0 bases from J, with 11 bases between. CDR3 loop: CASRWGKANYGYTF. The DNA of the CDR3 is TGTGCCAGCAGATGGGGCAAAGCTAACTATGGCTACACCTTC.

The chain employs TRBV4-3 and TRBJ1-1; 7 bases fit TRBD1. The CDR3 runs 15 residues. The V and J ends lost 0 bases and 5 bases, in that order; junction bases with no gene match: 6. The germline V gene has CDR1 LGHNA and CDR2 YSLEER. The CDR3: CASSQEEGAWTEAFF. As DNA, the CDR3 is TGCGCCAGCAGCCAAGAGGAGGGGGCCTGGACTGAAGCTTTCTTT.

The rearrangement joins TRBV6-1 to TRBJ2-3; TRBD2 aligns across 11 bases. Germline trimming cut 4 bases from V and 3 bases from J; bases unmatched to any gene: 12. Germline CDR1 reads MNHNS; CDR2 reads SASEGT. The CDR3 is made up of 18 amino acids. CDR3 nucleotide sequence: TGTGCCAGCAGTGTAGATAGCGGGGGGGGAGCCTTTACAGATACGCAGTATTTT. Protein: CASSVDSGGGAFTDTQYF.

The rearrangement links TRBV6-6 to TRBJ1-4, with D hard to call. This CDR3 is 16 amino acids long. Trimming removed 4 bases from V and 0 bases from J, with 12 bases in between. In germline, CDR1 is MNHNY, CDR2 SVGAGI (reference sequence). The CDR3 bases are TGTGCCAGCAGTTCGGATTTTGCGGCAACTAATGAAAAACTGTTTTTT. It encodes CASSSDFAATNEKLFF.

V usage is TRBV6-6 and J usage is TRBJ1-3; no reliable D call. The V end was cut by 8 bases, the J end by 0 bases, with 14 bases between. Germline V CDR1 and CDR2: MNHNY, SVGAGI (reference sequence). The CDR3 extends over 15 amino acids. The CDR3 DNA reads TGTGCCAGCGCGGTGTTAACCTTCTCTGGAAACACCATATATTTT. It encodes CASAVLTFSGNTIYF.